The clone carrying this TCR beta chain was observed a single time. This record comes from a study of blood T cell repertoires in COVID-19. Study-wide context: Material from acute and convalescent COVID-19 was sourced from the United States, Italy and Spain. PBMCs, B-cell-depleted T cells, or T cells were the source of the cDNA or gDNA that made up the material.

Seattle's cohort entered during active infection and was followed longitudinally. The CDR3 runs 15 residues. Germline V gene sequence: CDR1 SGHTA, CDR2 FQGNSA. The V gene end was trimmed by 4 bases and the J gene end by 1 base; junction bases not matched to a gene: 5. Original analysis: Nucleated cell counts were estimated from reference gene primer amplification. Profiled with immunoSEQ multiplex PCR; TCRdb holds only in-frame clones, not every one. The V and J calls and the clone size are those of that table, but D and trimming were determined from the DNA. This table has fewer than 200,000 clones, roughly 79% appearing once.

The source is a woman older than 75 with COVID-19, enrolled during active disease. Sequencing was done on a sample of peripheral blood. The chain recombines TRBV7-2 with TRBJ1-1; TRBD1 agrees at 8 bases. CDR3 protein: CASSSGQGRNTEAFF. In DNA, the CDR3 is TGTGCCAGCAGCTCAGGACAGGGACGGAACACTGAAGCTTTCTTT. The full variable domain, its missing parts supplied by reference TRBV7-2 and TRBJ1-1, is GAGVSQSPSNKVTEKGKDVELRCDPISGHTALYWYRQSLGQGLEFLIYFQGNSAPDKSGLPSDRFSAERTGGSVSTLTIQRTQQEDSAVYLCASSSGQGRNTEAFFGQGTRLTVV.